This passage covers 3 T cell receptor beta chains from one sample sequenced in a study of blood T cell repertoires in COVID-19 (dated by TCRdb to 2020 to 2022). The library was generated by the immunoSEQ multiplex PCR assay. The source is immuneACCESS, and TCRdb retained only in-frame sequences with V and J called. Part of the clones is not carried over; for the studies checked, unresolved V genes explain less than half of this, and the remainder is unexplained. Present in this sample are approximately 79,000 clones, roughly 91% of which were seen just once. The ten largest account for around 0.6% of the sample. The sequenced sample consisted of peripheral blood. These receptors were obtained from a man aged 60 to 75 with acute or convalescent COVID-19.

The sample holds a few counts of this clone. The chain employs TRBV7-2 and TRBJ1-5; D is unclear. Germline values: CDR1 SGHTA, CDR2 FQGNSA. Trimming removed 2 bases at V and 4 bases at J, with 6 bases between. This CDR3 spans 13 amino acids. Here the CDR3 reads CASSLRHNQPQHF. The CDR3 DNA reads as TGTGCCAGCAGCTTAAGACATAATCAGCCCCAGCATTTT.

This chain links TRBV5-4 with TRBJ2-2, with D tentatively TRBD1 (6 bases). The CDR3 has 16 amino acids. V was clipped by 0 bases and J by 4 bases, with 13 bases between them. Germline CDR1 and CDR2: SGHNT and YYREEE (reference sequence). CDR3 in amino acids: CASSLGGGRITGELFF. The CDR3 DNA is TGTGCCAGCAGCTTGGGTGGGGGCCGGATCACCGGGGAGCTGTTTTTT.

The DNA for the CDR3 is TGTGCCTTAGGACAGACGAACACCGGGGAGCTGTTTTTT. Amino acids: CALGQTNTGELFF. V is TRBV30 and J is TRBJ2-2; D is perhaps TRBD1 (6 bases). Germline CDR1 reads GTSNPN; CDR2 reads SVGIG (reference sequence). V lost 7 bases and J lost 0, with 9 bases in between. The CDR3 contains 13 residues.